Listed below are T cell receptor beta chains from one sample, sequenced in a study of blood T cell repertoires in COVID-19. Clones were read by immunoSEQ multiplex PCR, and TCRdb kept only the in-frame ones, dropping some. Found here are around 270,000 clones, roughly 84% of them singletons; the top ten hold around 1%. Sequenced sample: peripheral blood. Receptors originate from a human donor with COVID-19, enrolled during active disease. The donor label of this sample is uncertain. The CDR3 runs from the conserved cysteine through the conserved F or W. The D gene is left open where the match is weak. Only part of the rows carry a size: once, few, many, or a class if the clone is expanded.

CDR3 DNA: TGTGCCAGCCAGCCCATAAGCGGCTCCTACAATGAGCAGTTCTTC; CDR3 protein: CASQPISGSYNEQFF; J gene: TRBJ2-1; clone size: -; D gene: -; V gene: TRBV19
CDR3 DNA: TGTGCCAGCAGCCCCTGGACTAGCGGCACAGATACGCAGTATTTT; CDR3 protein: CASSPWTSGTDTQYF; J gene: TRBJ2-3; clone size: -; D gene: TRBD2; V gene: TRBV7-2
CDR3 DNA: TGTGCCTGGAGTGCCTTAACAGGGCCTGGAAACACCATATATTTT; CDR3 protein: CAWSALTGPGNTIYF; J gene: TRBJ1-3; clone size: -; D gene: -; V gene: TRBV30
CDR3 DNA: TGTGCCAGCAGCCTCCCGGGAGTCCACGAGCAGTACTTC; CDR3 protein: CASSLPGVHEQYF; J gene: TRBJ2-7; clone size: many; D gene: -; V gene: TRBV5-8
CDR3 DNA: TGCGCCAGCAGCTTAGACACGTCCTACGAGCAGTACTTC; CDR3 protein: CASSLDTSYEQYF; J gene: TRBJ2-7; clone size: -; D gene: -; V gene: TRBV5-1
CDR3 DNA: TGTGCCAGCAGCGTATACGGGACCAGCGGGGGAGGCTACACCTTC; CDR3 protein: CASSVYGTSGGGYTF; J gene: TRBJ1-2; clone size: -; D gene: -; V gene: TRBV9
CDR3 DNA: TGTGCCAGCAGCAACATCAGACAGGCCTTAGCTAACTATGGCTACACCTTC; CDR3 protein: CASSNIRQALANYGYTF; J gene: TRBJ1-2; clone size: -; D gene: -; V gene: TRBV5-4
CDR3 DNA: TGCGCCAGCAGCTTGAGCCTAGCGGGACCCAATGAGCAGTTCTTC; CDR3 protein: CASSLSLAGPNEQFF; J gene: TRBJ2-1; clone size: -; D gene: TRBD2; V gene: TRBV5-1
CDR3 DNA: TGTGCCAGCAGCTTGGGGACTAGCTCAAGCTACAATGAGCAGTTCTTC; CDR3 protein: CASSLGTSSSYNEQFF; J gene: TRBJ2-1; clone size: -; D gene: TRBD2; V gene: TRBV9
CDR3 DNA: TGTGCCATCAGTGAAGCAGGGAGGAATCAGCCCCAGCATTTT; CDR3 protein: CAISEAGRNQPQHF; J gene: TRBJ1-5; clone size: -; D gene: -; V gene: TRBV10-3
CDR3 DNA: TGTGCCAGCAGTTACTCGCAGGGGGCGGCCTACGAGCAGTACTTC; CDR3 protein: CASSYSQGAAYEQYF; J gene: TRBJ2-7; clone size: -; D gene: TRBD1; V gene: TRBV6-5
CDR3 DNA: TGTGCCAGTCGTAGCGGGGGAGACCCCATGAACACTGAAGCTTTCTTT; CDR3 protein: CASRSGGDPMNTEAFF; J gene: TRBJ1-1; clone size: -; D gene: -; V gene: TRBV19
CDR3 DNA: TGTGCCTGGAGTGTATTCGGGATCGCAACTAATGAAAAACTGTTTTTT; CDR3 protein: CAWSVFGIATNEKLFF; J gene: TRBJ1-4; clone size: -; D gene: -; V gene: TRBV30
CDR3 DNA: TGCAGTGCTAGTTTGCGGGGGACCTCCTACGAGCAGTACTTC; CDR3 protein: CSASLRGTSYEQYF; J gene: TRBJ2-7; clone size: -; D gene: TRBD2; V gene: TRBV20-1
CDR3 DNA: TGTGCCAGCAGCTTAGTAGAGGAAAAACTGTTTTTT; CDR3 protein: CASSLVEEKLFF; J gene: TRBJ1-4; clone size: -; D gene: -; V gene: TRBV11-2
CDR3 DNA: TGCGCCAGCAGAGGGGACCAGACAGGGACTAATTCACCCCTCCACTTT; CDR3 protein: CASRGDQTGTNSPLHF; J gene: TRBJ1-6; clone size: -; D gene: TRBD1; V gene: TRBV5-1
CDR3 DNA: TGTGCCACCAGCAGAGATCCTCTAGCGGGAGTTGGCAATGAGCAGTTCTTC; CDR3 protein: CATSRDPLAGVGNEQFF; J gene: TRBJ2-1; clone size: few; D gene: TRBD2; V gene: TRBV15
CDR3 DNA: TGCGCCAGCAGCTTTGGGACAGGTCGCTCTGGAAACACCATATATTTT; CDR3 protein: CASSFGTGRSGNTIYF; J gene: TRBJ1-3; clone size: -; D gene: TRBD1; V gene: TRBV5-1
CDR3 DNA: TGTGCCAGTAGTCTTAGGGGCATCGACGCACTGTTTTTT; CDR3 protein: CASSLRGIDALFF; J gene: TRBJ1-4; clone size: -; D gene: -; V gene: TRBV19
CDR3 DNA: TGTGCCAGCAGCGTAGGGGGACTACGAGAGTACAATGAGCAGTTCTTC; CDR3 protein: CASSVGGLREYNEQFF; J gene: TRBJ2-1; clone size: -; D gene: TRBD2; V gene: TRBV9
CDR3 DNA: TGTGCCAGCAGTTTTGCGACCAGGACAGGGACGTCCTACGAGCAGTACTTC; CDR3 protein: CASSFATRTGTSYEQYF; J gene: TRBJ2-7; clone size: few; D gene: TRBD1; V gene: TRBV27
CDR3 DNA: TGTGCCAGCGGGCAAAAGGGAGATAATTCACCCCTCCACTTT; CDR3 protein: CASGQKGDNSPLHF; J gene: TRBJ1-6; clone size: few; D gene: -; V gene: TRBV9
CDR3 DNA: TGTGCCAGTAGTATGCTGGGCGCGATACGAGGGGGAGCTTTCTTT; CDR3 protein: CASSMLGAIRGGAFF; J gene: TRBJ1-1; clone size: -; D gene: -; V gene: TRBV19
CDR3 DNA: TGTGCCAGCAGCCCCGACAGTCTATCTGAAGCTTTCTTT; CDR3 protein: CASSPDSLSEAFF; J gene: TRBJ1-1; clone size: -; D gene: -; V gene: TRBV9
CDR3 DNA: TGTGCCGGGCATGCGGGAGGCCAGGCCTACGAGCAGTACTTC; CDR3 protein: CAGHAGGQAYEQYF; J gene: TRBJ2-7; clone size: -; D gene: TRBD2; V gene: TRBV6-5
CDR3 DNA: TGCGCCAGCAGCCCTGAGGTGGCCACTGAAGCTTTCTTT; CDR3 protein: CASSPEVATEAFF; J gene: TRBJ1-1; clone size: -; D gene: -; V gene: TRBV5-1
CDR3 DNA: TGTGCCAGCAGCTTGGGAGCTCAATTCACTGAAGCTTTCTTT; CDR3 protein: CASSLGAQFTEAFF; J gene: TRBJ1-1; clone size: -; D gene: -; V gene: TRBV5-6
CDR3 DNA: TGTGCCAGCAGCCACGGACAGTACAATCAGCCCCAGCATTTT; CDR3 protein: CASSHGQYNQPQHF; J gene: TRBJ1-5; clone size: -; D gene: -; V gene: TRBV28
CDR3 DNA: TGCGCCAGCAGCTTGGTTGGCAGCGGGAGGTTTGATGAGCAGTTCTTC; CDR3 protein: CASSLVGSGRFDEQFF; J gene: TRBJ2-1; clone size: -; D gene: TRBD2; V gene: TRBV5-1
CDR3 DNA: TGTGCCAGCAGCCATGGTTTTAATGGACAGGGTTTTGAATTTGGGAACACTGAAGCTTTCTTT; CDR3 protein: CASSHGFNGQGFEFGNTEAFF; J gene: TRBJ1-1; clone size: once; D gene: TRBD1; V gene: TRBV3-1/TRBV3-2
CDR3 DNA: TGTGCCAGTAGCACCTTGTCGGGGACCGGGGAGCTGTTTTTT; CDR3 protein: CASSTLSGTGELFF; J gene: TRBJ2-2; clone size: -; D gene: -; V gene: TRBV19
CDR3 DNA: TGTGCCAGTAGTCTGGCTAGCGGGAGGGCGAACACCGGGGAGCTGTTTTTT; CDR3 protein: CASSLASGRANTGELFF; J gene: TRBJ2-2; clone size: -; D gene: TRBD2; V gene: TRBV19
CDR3 DNA: TGCAGCGTTGAAGAAAACAGAAGCACAGATACGCAGTATTTT; CDR3 protein: CSVEENRSTDTQYF; J gene: TRBJ2-3; clone size: -; D gene: -; V gene: TRBV29-1
CDR3 DNA: TGTGCCAGCAGTCCCCGACCGGGACAGATGAACACTGAAGCTTTCTTT; CDR3 protein: CASSPRPGQMNTEAFF; J gene: TRBJ1-1; clone size: few; D gene: TRBD1; V gene: TRBV28
CDR3 DNA: TGTGCCAGCAGCCCCCTCGGCTCCGGGACAGGGGGCACAAACATTCAGTACTTC; CDR3 protein: CASSPLGSGTGGTNIQYF; J gene: TRBJ2-4; clone size: -; D gene: TRBD1; V gene: TRBV25-1
CDR3 DNA: TGTGCCAGTACCAGGACAGGGGGCACTGAAGCTTTCTTT; CDR3 protein: CASTRTGGTEAFF; J gene: TRBJ1-1; clone size: few; D gene: TRBD1; V gene: TRBV19